This T cell receptor beta chain was recorded in a study of early T cells in non-severe SARS-CoV-2 infection. Study-level background: Unsorted whole blood bulk RNA was sequenced, with unpaired chains.

As regards this clonotype: Antigen unknown.

Findings and caveats of the study: Matching with VDJdb favored anti-spike CD8 responses (missing private and CD4 specificities).

V gave up 0 bases and J gave up 0 bases, with 10 bases separating them. The CDR3 has 16 residues. Germline V lookup: CDR1 LNHNV, CDR2 YYDKDF (reference sequence). Unique molecular identifiers were added to individual cDNA molecules. TCRdb processed the 5' RACE reads anew with MiXCR; each CDR3 protein has one entry. The profile covers about 81,000 distinct CDR3 sequences, with 5% to 7% appearing a single time and about 7.8% taken by the ten largest. Sequenced input: whole blood. The chain uses TRBV15 and TRBJ2-3; the D gene is possibly TRBD2 (5 bases). This clonotype was sampled from an adult who was a healthcare worker with PCR-confirmed SARS-CoV-2 infection or an uninfected control (not recorded which). For the CDR3, the DNA is TGTGCCACCAGCAGAGATCGGAGAGGGAGCACAGATACGCAGTATTTT. This codes for CATSRDRRGSTDTQYF.